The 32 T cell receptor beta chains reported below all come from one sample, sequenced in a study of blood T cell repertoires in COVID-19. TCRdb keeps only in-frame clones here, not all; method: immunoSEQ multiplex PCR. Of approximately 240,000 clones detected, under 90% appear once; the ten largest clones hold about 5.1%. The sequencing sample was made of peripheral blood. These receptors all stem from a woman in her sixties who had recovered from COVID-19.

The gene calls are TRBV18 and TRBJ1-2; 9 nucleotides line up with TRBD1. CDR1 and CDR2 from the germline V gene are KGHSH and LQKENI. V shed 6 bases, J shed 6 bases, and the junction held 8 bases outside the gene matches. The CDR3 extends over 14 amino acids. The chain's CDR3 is CASSPTGGLDGYTF. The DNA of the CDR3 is TGTGCCAGCTCTCCAACAGGGGGCTTGGATGGCTACACCTTC.

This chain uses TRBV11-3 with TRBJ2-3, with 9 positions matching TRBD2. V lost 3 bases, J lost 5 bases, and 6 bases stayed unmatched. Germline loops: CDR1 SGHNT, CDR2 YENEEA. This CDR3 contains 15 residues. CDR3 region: CASSLGGGAGDTQYF. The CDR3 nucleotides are TGTGCCAGCAGCTTGGGCGGGGGGGCTGGAGATACGCAGTATTTT. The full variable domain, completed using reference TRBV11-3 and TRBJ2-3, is EAGVVQSPRYKIIEKKQPVAFWCNPISGHNTLYWYLQNLGQGPELLIRYENEEAVDDSQLPKDRFSAERLKGVDSTLKIQPAELGDSAVYLCASSLGGGAGDTQYFGPGTRLTVL.

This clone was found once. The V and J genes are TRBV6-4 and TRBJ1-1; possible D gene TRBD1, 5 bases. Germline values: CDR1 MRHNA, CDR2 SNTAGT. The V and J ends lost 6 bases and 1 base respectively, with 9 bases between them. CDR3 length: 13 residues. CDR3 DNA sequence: TGTGCCAGCAGCGGGGGGTCGAACACTGAAGCTTTCTTT. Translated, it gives CASSGGSNTEAFF.

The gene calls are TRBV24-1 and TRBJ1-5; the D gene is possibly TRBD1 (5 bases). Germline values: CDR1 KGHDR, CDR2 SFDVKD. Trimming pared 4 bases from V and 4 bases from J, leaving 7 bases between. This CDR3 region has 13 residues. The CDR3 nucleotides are TGTGCCACCAGTGAGTCAGGGAATCAGCCCCAGCATTTT. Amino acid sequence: CATSESGNQPQHF.

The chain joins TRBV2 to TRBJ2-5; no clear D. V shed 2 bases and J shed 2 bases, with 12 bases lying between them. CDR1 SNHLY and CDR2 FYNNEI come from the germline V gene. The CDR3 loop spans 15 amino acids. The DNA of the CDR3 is TGTGCCAGCAGTGAATTTGTCTACCCACAAGAGACCCAGTACTTC. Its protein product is CASSEFVYPQETQYF.

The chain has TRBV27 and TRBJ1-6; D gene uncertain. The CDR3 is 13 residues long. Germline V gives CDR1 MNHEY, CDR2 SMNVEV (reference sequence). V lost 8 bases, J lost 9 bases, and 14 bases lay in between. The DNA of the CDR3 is TGTGCCAGCGGAGTTGGCGGGGTTTCACCCCTCCACTTT. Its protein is CASGVGGVSPLHF.

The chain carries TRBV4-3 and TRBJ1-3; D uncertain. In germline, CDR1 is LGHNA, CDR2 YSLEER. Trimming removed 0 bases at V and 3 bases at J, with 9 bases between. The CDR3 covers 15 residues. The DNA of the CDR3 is TGCGCCAGCAGCCAAGATAGAGAGTATGGAAACACCATATATTTT. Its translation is CASSQDREYGNTIYF.

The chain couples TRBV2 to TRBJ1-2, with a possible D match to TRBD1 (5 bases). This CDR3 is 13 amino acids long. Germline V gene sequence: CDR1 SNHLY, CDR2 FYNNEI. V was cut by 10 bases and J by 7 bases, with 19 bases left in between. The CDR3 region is CATLFPGWGGYTF. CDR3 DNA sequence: TGTGCCACCCTCTTTCCAGGGTGGGGTGGCTACACCTTC.

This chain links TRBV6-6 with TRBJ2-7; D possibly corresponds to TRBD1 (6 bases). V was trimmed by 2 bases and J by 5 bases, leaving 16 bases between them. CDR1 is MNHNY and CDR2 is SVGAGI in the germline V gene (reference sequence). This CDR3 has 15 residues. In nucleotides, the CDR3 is TGTGCCAGCAGTTACAGGACGACAGGTACCGACGAGCAGTACTTC. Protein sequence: CASSYRTTGTDEQYF.

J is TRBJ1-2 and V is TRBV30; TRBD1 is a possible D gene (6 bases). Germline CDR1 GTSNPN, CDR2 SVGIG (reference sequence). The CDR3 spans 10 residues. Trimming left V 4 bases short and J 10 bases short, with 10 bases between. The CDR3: CAWNRVNYTF. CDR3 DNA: TGTGCCTGGAACAGGGTGAACTACACCTTC.

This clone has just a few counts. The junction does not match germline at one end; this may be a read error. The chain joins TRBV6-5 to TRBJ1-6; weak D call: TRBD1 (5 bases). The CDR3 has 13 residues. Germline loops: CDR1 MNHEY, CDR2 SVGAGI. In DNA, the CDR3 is TGTGCCACCAGTCGGGACTTTAATTCACCCCTCCACTTT. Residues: CATSRDFNSPLHF.

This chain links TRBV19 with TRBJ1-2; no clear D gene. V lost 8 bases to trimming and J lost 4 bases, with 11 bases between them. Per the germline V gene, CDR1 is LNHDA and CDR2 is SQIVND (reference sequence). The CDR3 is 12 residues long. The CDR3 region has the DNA TGTGCCAGTGAGGCGGAAGCCTATGGCTACACCTTC. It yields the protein CASEAEAYGYTF. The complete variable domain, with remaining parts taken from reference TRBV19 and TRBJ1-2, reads DGGITQSPKYLFRKEGQNVTLSCEQNLNHDAMYWYRQDPGQGLRLIYYSQIVNDFQKGDIAEGYSVSREKKESFPLTVTSAQKNPTAFYLCASEAEAYGYTFGSGTRLTVV.

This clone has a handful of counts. The CDR3 coding sequence is TGTGCCAGCAGTTTACGACAGGGGGAAGCTTTCTTT. Its protein product is CASSLRQGEAFF. The chain links TRBV27 to TRBJ1-1; 8 nucleotides match TRBD1. Trimming removed 2 bases from V and 8 bases from J; junction bases left unmatched: 1. Per the germline V gene, CDR1 is MNHEY and CDR2 is SMNVEV (reference sequence). CDR3 length: 12 amino acids.

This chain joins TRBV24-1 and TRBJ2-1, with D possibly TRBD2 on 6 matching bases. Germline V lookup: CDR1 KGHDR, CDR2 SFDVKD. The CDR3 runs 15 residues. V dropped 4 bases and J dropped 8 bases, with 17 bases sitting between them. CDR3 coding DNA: TGTGCCACCAGTGAGACCCAGGGAGGTATCGATGAGCAGTTCTTC. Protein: CATSETQGGIDEQFF.

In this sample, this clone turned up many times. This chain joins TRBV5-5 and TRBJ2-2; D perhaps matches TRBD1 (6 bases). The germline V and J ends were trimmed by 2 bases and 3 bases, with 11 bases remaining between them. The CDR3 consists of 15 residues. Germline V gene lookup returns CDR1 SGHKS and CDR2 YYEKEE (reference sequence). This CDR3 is CASSLQGTYTGELFF. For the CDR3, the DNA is TGTGCCAGCAGCTTACAGGGAACATACACCGGGGAGCTGTTTTTT.

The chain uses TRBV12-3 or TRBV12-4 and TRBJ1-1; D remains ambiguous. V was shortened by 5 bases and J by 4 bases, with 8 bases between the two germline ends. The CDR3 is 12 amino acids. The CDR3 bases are TGTGCCAGCAGTCCGACAACCACTGAAGCTTTCTTT. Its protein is CASSPTTTEAFF.

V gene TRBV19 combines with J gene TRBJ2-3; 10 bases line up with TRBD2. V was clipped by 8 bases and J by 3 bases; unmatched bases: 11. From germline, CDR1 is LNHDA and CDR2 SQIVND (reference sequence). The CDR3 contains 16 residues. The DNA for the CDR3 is TGTGCCAGTGAAGCGGGGGGGCCTGTTATTACAGATACGCAGTATTTT. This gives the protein CASEAGGPVITDTQYF.

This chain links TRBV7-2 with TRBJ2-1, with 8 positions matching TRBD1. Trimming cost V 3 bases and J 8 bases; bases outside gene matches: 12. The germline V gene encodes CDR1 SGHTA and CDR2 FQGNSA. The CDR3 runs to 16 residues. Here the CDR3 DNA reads TGTGCCAGCAGCTTTCTCAGACAGGGGCCTTTGGATGAGCAGTTCTTC. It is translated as CASSFLRQGPLDEQFF.

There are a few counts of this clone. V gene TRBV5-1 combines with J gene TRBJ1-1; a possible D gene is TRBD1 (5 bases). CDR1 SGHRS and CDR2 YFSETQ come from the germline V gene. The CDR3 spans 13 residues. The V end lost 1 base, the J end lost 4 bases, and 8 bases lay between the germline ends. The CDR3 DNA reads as TGCGCCAGCAGCTTGCCGGGGGGCACTGAAGCTTTCTTT. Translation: CASSLPGGTEAFF.

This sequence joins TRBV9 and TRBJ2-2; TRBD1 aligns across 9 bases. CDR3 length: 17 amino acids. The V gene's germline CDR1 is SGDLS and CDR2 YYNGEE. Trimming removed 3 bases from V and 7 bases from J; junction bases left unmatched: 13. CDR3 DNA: TGTGCCAGCAGCGCCTATTGGACAGGGGAGATTAGCGGGGAGCTGTTTTTT. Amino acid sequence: CASSAYWTGEISGELFF.

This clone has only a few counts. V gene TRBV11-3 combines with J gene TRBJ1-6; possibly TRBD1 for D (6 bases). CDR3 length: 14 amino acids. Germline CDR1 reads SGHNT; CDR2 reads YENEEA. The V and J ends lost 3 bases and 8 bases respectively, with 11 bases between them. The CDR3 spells CASSFTGSDSPLHF. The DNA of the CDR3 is TGTGCCAGCAGCTTTACAGGGTCGGATTCACCCCTCCACTTT.

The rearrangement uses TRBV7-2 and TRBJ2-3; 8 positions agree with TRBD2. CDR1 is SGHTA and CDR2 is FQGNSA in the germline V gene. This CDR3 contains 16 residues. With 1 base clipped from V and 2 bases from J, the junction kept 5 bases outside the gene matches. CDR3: CASSLGTSSYTDTQYF. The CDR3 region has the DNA TGTGCCAGCAGCTTAGGGACTAGCTCATACACAGATACGCAGTATTTT.

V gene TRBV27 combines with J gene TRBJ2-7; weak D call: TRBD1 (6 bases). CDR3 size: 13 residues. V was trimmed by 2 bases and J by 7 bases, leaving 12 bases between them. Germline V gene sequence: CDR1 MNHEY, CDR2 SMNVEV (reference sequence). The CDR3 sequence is CASSLMIGGEQYF. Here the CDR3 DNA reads TGTGCCAGCAGTTTAATGATAGGGGGTGAGCAGTACTTC.

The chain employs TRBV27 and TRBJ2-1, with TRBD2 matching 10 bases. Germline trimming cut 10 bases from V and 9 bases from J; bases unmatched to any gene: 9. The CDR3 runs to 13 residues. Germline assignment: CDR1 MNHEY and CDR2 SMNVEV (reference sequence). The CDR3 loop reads CATTGLANGEQFF. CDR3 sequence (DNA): TGTGCCACCACGGGACTAGCGAACGGTGAGCAGTTCTTC.

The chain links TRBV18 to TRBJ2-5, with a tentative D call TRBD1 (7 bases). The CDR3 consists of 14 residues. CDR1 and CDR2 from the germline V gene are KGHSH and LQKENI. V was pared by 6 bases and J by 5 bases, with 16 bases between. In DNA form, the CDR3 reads TGTGCCAGCTCCCCCAGGGGGGACAGTGAGACCCAGTACTTC. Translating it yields CASSPRGDSETQYF.

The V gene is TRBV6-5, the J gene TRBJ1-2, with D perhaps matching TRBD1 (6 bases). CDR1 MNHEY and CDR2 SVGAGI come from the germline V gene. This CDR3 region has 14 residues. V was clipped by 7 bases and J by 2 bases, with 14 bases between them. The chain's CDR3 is CASIIDRTNYGYTF. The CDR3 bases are TGTGCCAGCATCATAGACAGGACGAACTATGGCTACACCTTC.

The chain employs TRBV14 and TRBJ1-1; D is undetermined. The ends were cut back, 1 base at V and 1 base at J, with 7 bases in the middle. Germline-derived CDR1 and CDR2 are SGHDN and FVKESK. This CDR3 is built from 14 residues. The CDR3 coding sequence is TGTGCCAGCAGCCAAGGGCGGGCGAACACTGAAGCTTTCTTT. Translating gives CASSQGRANTEAFF.

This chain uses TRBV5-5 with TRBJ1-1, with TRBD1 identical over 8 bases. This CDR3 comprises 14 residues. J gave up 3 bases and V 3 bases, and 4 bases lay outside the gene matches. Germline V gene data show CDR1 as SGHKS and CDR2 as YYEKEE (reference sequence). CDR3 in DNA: TGTGCCAGCAGCTCACAGGGGGTTGACACTGAAGCTTTCTTT. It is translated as CASSSQGVDTEAFF. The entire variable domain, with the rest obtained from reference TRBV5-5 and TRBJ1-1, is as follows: DAGVTQSPTHLIKTRGQQVTLRCSPISGHKSVSWYQQVLGQGPQFIFQYYEKEERGRGNFPDRFSARQFPNYSSELNVNALLLGDSALYLCASSSQGVDTEAFFGQGTRLTVV.

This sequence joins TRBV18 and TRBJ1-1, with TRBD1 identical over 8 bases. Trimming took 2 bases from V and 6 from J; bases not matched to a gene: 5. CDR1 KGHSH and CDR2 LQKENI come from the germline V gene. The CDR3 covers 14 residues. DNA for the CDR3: TGTGCCAGCTCACCAAACGGACAGGGAGCTGAAGCTTTCTTT. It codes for CASSPNGQGAEAFF.

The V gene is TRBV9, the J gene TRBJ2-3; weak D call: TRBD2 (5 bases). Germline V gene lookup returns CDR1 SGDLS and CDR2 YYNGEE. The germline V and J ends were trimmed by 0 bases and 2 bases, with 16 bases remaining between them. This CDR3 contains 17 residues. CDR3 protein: CASSVALGLAVTDTQYF. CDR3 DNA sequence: TGTGCCAGCAGCGTAGCTCTCGGTCTAGCCGTCACAGATACGCAGTATTTT.

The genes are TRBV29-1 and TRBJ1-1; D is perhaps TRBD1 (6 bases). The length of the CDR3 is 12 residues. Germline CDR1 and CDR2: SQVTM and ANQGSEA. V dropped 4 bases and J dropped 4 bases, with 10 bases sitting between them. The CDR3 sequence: CSVVIGGTEAFF. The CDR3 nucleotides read TGCAGCGTTGTGATAGGGGGCACTGAAGCTTTCTTT. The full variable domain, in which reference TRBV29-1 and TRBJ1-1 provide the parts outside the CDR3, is SAVISQKPSRDICQRGTSLTIQCQVDSQVTMMFWYRQQPGQSLTLIATANQGSEATYESGFVIDKFPISRPNLTFSTLTVSNMSPEDSSIYLCSVVIGGTEAFFGQGTRLTVV.

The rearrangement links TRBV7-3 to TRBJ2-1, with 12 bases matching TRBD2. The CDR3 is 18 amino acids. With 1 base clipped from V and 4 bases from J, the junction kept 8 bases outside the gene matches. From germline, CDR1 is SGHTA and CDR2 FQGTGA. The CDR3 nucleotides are TGTGCCAGCAGCTTAAAGGCGCCCCTAGCGGGGGGGTACAATGAGCAGTTCTTC. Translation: CASSLKAPLAGGYNEQFF.